This TCR beta chain was sequenced for a study of CXCR3-negative and CXCR3-positive naive CD8 T cells. Overall study context: With about 1.5 +/- 0.3 million reads per library, the TRB reads numbered around 130 million in total. Study-wide results and caveats: Surface CD5 matched across naive subsets, and TRB CDR3 properties served to infer TCR strength. In CXCR3-positive naive cells, the TRB CDR3s were more hydrophobic than in CXCR3-negative naive cells. CXCR3 levels fell partly with cryopreservation; most assays relied on fresh PBMCs.

A note on this clonotype: Its antigen is undetermined.

This CDR3 has 17 residues. CDR1 is LGHNA, CDR2 YSLEER, per germline. Each TRB cDNA library was prepared by 5' RACE (with UMI labels). After re-calling the 5' RACE reads, TCRdb lists one entry per CDR3 protein, DNA absent. This sample's clone table lists 150,000 to 180,000 distinct CDR3 sequences. Naive CD8+ T cells were CD45RO-CCR7+CD27+CD95-. The J gene is TRBJ1-1, the V gene TRBV4-3; without DNA, the TCRdb call of TRBD1 cannot be checked. The sample comprised naive CXCR3+ CD8+ T cells from blood. Subset specified: CD45RO-CCR7+CD27+CD95- naive CD8+ T cells expressing CXCR3 (TNR3+). This TCR was recovered from a human donor in good health. Some clones in this sample may be carry-over from other donors' samples. The CDR3 loop is CASSQENQGSERFEAFF.